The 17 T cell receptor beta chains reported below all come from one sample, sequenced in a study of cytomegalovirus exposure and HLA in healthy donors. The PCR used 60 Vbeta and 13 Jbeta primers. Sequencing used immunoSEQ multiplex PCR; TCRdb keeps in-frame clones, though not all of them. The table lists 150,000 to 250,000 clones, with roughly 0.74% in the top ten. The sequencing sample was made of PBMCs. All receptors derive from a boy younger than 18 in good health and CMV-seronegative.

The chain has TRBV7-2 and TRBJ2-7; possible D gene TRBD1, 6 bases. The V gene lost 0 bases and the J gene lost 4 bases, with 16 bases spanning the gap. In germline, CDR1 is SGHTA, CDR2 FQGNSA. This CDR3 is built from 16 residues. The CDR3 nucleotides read TGTGCCAGCAGCTTAGCGGGGGCAGGGTCCGGGTACGAGCAGTACTTC. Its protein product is CASSLAGAGSGYEQYF.

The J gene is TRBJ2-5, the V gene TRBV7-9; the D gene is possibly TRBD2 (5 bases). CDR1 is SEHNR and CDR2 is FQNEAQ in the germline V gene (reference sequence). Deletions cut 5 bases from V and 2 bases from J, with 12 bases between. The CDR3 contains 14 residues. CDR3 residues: CASSPPPGQETQYF. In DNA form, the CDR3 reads TGTGCCAGCAGCCCCCCTCCGGGGCAAGAGACCCAGTACTTC.

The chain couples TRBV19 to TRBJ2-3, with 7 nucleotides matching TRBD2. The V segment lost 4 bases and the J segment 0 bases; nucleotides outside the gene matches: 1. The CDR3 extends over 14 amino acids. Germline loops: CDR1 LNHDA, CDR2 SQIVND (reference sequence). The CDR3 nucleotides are TGTGCCAGTAGTACGGGGGGAAGCACAGATACGCAGTATTTT. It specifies CASSTGGSTDTQYF.

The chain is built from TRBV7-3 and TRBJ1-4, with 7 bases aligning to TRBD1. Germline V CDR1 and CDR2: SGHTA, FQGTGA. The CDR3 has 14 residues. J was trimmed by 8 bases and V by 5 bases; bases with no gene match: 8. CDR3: CASSLGTAGEKLFF. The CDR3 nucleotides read TGTGCCAGCAGCCTTGGGACAGCGGGCGAAAAACTGTTTTTT.

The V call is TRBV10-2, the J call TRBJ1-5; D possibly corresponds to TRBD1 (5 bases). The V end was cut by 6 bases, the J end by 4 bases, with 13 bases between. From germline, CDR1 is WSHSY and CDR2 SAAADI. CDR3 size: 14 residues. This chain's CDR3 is CASSSGLTNQPQHF. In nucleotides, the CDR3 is TGCGCCAGCAGCTCGGGACTGACTAATCAGCCCCAGCATTTT.

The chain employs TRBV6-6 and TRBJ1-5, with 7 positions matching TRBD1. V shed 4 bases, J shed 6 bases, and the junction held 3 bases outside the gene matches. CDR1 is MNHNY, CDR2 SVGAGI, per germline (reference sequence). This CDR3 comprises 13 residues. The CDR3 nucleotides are TGTGCCAGCAGTTCGGGACAGATTCAGCCCCAGCATTTT. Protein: CASSSGQIQPQHF.

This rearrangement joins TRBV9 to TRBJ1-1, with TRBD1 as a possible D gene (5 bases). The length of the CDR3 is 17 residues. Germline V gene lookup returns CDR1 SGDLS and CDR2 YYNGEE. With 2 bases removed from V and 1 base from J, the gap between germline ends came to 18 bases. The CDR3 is CASSVAGRWGTNTEAFF. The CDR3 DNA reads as TGTGCCAGCAGCGTCGCAGGGAGGTGGGGCACGAACACTGAAGCTTTCTTT.

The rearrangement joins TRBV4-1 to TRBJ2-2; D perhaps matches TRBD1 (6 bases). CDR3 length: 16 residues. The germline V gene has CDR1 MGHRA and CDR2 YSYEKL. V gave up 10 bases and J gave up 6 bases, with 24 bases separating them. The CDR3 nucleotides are TGCGCCACCAAAGCCCAGTCCGGACAGTTAGCCGGGGAGCTGTTTTTT. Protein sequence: CATKAQSGQLAGELFF.

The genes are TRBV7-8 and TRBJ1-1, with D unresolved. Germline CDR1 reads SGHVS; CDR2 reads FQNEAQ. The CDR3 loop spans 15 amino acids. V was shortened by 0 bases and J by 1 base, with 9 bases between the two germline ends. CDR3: CASSLAGGGNTEAFF. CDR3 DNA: TGTGCCAGCAGCTTAGCGGGAGGAGGGAACACTGAAGCTTTCTTT.

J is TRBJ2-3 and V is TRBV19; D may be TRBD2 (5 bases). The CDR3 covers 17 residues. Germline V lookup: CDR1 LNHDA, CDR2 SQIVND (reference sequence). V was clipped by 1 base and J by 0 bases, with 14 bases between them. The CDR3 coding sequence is TGTGCCAGTAGTATAGTCCTAGCAGTCGCTAGCACAGATACGCAGTATTTT. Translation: CASSIVLAVASTDTQYF.

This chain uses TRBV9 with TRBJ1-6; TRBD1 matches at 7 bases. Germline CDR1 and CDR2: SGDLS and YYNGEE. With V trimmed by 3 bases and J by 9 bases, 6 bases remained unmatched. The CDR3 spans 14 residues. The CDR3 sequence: CASSGRQGISPLHF. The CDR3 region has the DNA TGTGCCAGCAGCGGACGACAGGGAATTTCACCCCTCCACTTT.

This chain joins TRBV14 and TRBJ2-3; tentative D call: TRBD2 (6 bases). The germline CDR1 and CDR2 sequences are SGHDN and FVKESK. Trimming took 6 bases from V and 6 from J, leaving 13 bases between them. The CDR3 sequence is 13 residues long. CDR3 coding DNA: TGTGCCAGCAGTCCACTTCGGGGGGATACGCAGTATTTT. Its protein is CASSPLRGDTQYF. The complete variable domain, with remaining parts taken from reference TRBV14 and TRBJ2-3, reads EAGVTQFPSHSVIEKGQTVTLRCDPISGHDNLYWYRRVMGKEIKFLLHFVKESKQDESGMPNNRFLAERTGGTYSTLKVQPAELEDSGVYFCASSPLRGDTQYFGPGTRLTVL.

The CDR3 spells CASSVVSSGEQYF. In nucleotides, the CDR3 is TGTGCCAGCAGCGTAGTATCTTCCGGCGAGCAGTACTTC. The rearrangement uses TRBV9 and TRBJ2-7; no clear D. The CDR3 consists of 13 residues. Germline V gene data show CDR1 as SGDLS and CDR2 as YYNGEE. V was pared by 0 bases and J by 6 bases, with 10 bases between. The variable domain in full, completed from reference TRBV9 and TRBJ2-7, reads DSGVTQTPKHLITATGQRVTLRCSPRSGDLSVYWYQQSLDQGLQFLIQYYNGEERAKGNILERFSAQQFPDLHSELNLSSLELGDSALYFCASSVVSSGEQYFGPGTRLTVT.

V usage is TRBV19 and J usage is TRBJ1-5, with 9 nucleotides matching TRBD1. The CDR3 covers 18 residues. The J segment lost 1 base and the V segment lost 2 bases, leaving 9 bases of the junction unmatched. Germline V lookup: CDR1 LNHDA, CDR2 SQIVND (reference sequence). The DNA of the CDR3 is TGTGCCAGTAGTATAAGGGGTGGGGACAGGGTAAGCAATCAGCCCCAGCATTTT. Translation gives CASSIRGGDRVSNQPQHF.

The CDR3 here is CASSISQVQSGYTF. DNA of the CDR3: TGTGCCAGTAGTATATCCCAGGTACAGTCTGGCTACACCTTC. The rearrangement joins TRBV19 to TRBJ1-2, with unresolved D. Deletions cut 2 bases from V and 7 bases from J, with 14 bases between. The germline gives CDR1 LNHDA, CDR2 SQIVND (reference sequence). The CDR3 loop spans 14 amino acids.

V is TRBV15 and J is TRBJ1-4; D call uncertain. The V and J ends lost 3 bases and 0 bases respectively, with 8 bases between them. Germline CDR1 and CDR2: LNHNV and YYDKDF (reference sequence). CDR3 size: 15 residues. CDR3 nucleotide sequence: TGTGCCACCAGCAGGGGCCTTACAACTAATGAAAAACTGTTTTTT. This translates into CATSRGLTTNEKLFF.

Written as DNA, the CDR3 is TGTGCCAGCATGGGCCAGATCACAGATACGCAGTATTTT. As protein: CASMGQITDTQYF. J is TRBJ2-3 and V is TRBV6-5; D not resolved. This CDR3 contains 13 residues. Germline-derived CDR1 and CDR2 are MNHEY and SVGAGI. V lost 7 bases and J 2 bases, leaving 10 bases between the germline ends.